These 10 T cell receptor beta chains were all obtained from the same sample, sequenced in a study of shared clonotypes between healthy human individuals. Method: immunoSEQ multiplex PCR; TCRdb's copy keeps in-frame clones and lacks some. The repertoire holds over a million clones, with around 95% as singletons. Material: naive CD4+ T cells sorted from blood. Subset reported: CD45RA+ positively selected. The receptors were sampled from a man between 25 and 39 years old in good health.

The rearrangement joins TRBV21-1 to TRBJ2-7. TRBV21-1 is deemed a pseudogene. The CDR3 is made up of 16 amino acids. The CDR3 spells CASSKTSRDGDYEQYF. As DNA, the CDR3 is TGTGCCAGCAGCAAAACCTCCCGGGACGGAGACTACGAGCAGTACTTC.

The V call is TRBV18, the J call TRBJ2-5, with unresolved D. From germline, CDR1 is KGHSH and CDR2 LQKENI. This CDR3 has 15 amino acids. V shed 5 bases and J shed 1 base, with 14 bases lying between them. The CDR3 spells CASSIGVDSQETQYF. Written as DNA, the CDR3 is TGTGCCAGCTCAATCGGAGTAGATAGCCAAGAGACCCAGTACTTC.

The chain has TRBV6-5 and TRBJ1-1; D perhaps matches TRBD1 (5 bases). V lost 6 bases and J 4 bases, leaving 15 bases between the germline ends. Germline CDR1 MNHEY, CDR2 SVGAGI. CDR3 length equals 14 residues. The DNA for the CDR3 is TGTGCCAGCAGGCGGCGCAGGGAGAGCACTGAAGCTTTCTTT. Translation gives CASRRRRESTEAFF.

There are a few counts of this clone. The chain combines TRBV18 with TRBJ2-3; D ambiguous. Trimming stripped 5 bases from V and 0 bases from J, with 3 bases between. CDR3 size: 12 residues. Germline V gene data show CDR1 as KGHSH and CDR2 as LQKENI. The CDR3, as DNA: TGTGCCAGCTCATTTAGCACAGATACGCAGTATTTT. Translation gives CASSFSTDTQYF.

The J gene is TRBJ2-2, the V gene TRBV11-3; the D gene could be TRBD1 or TRBD2 (5 bases each). The V gene lost 5 bases and the J gene lost 0 bases, with 10 bases spanning the gap. The CDR3 runs 15 residues. Germline V gene lookup returns CDR1 SGHNT and CDR2 YENEEA. CDR3 bases: TGTGCCAGCAGCAGGGGACCTTCGAACACCGGGGAGCTGTTTTTT. Amino acids: CASSRGPSNTGELFF.

This chain connects TRBV7-2 to TRBJ2-1; D is perhaps TRBD2 (5 bases). CDR1 and CDR2 from the germline V gene are SGHTA and FQGNSA. Trimming removed 4 bases from V and 9 bases from J, with 13 bases in between. The CDR3 is 13 residues long. The CDR3 DNA reads TGTGCCAGCAGCTCTCTACGGGAAGCTGAGCAGTTCTTC. Residues: CASSSLREAEQFF.

A single count supports this clone. The same CDR3 is also encoded by other DNA sequences in this sample. The J gene is TRBJ2-3, the V gene TRBV6-1; a weak D match, TRBD1 (7 bases). The CDR3 is made up of 15 amino acids. CDR1 and CDR2 from the germline V gene are MNHNS and SASEGT. Trimming cost V 3 bases and J 1 base, with 11 bases left between them. CDR3 DNA sequence: TGTGCCAGCAGTGAGCGGGACAGACGCACAGATACGCAGTATTTT. This gives the protein CASSERDRRTDTQYF.

This sequence joins TRBV5-1 and TRBJ2-1, with D uncertain. CDR1 SGHRS and CDR2 YFSETQ come from the germline V gene. This CDR3 spans 14 amino acids. V gave up 4 bases and J gave up 5 bases, with 13 bases separating them. For the CDR3, the DNA is TGCGCCAGCAGCGGGTCCTGGCAGAACAATGAGCAGTTCTTC. Translated, it gives CASSGSWQNNEQFF.

The chain carries TRBV4-3 and TRBJ2-3; D possibly corresponds to TRBD1 (5 bases). Germline V gives CDR1 LGHNA, CDR2 YSLEER. The CDR3 runs to 16 residues. V lost 1 base and J lost 0, with 11 bases in between. The CDR3 protein is CASSQAQASSTDTQYF. CDR3 nucleotide sequence: TGCGCCAGCAGCCAAGCACAGGCTTCTAGCACAGATACGCAGTATTTT.

The V and J genes are TRBV7-9 and TRBJ2-7; no clear D. V gave up 3 bases and J gave up 4 bases, with 7 bases separating them. CDR3 length: 12 residues. Germline assignment: CDR1 SEHNR and CDR2 FQNEAQ (reference sequence). The CDR3 here is CASSLRWYEQYF. CDR3 DNA sequence: TGTGCCAGCAGCTTGAGGTGGTACGAGCAGTACTTC.